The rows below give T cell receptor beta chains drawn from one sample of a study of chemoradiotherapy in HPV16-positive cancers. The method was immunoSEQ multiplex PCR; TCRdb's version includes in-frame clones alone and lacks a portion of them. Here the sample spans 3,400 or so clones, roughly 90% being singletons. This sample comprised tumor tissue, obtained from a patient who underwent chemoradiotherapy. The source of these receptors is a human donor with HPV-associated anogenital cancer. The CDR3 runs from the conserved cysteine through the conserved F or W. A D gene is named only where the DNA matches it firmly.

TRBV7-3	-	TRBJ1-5	CASSSDRNQPQHF	TGTGCCAGCAGCTCGGACAGAAATCAGCCCCAGCATTTT
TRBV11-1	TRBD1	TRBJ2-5	CASSPRAGTGGRLAQYF	TGTGCCAGCAGCCCTAGGGCCGGGACAGGGGGGCGTCTGGCCCAGTACTTC
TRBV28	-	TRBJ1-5	CASSSRQTQHF	TGTGCCAGCAGTAGTCGACAAACCCAGCATTTT
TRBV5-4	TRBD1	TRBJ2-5	CASSSQQGQQETQYF	TGTGCCAGCAGCTCCCAACAGGGGCAGCAAGAGACCCAGTACTTC
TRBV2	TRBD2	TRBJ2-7	CASSEVGGGGSYEQYF	TGTGCCAGCAGTGAAGTGGGGGGGGGTGGCTCCTACGAGCAGTACTTC